This TCR beta chain derives from a study of cytomegalovirus exposure and HLA in healthy donors. Primers: 60 Vbeta forward and 13 Jbeta reverse. The protocol was immunoSEQ multiplex PCR, while the TCRdb copy is restricted to in-frame clones and leaves out a portion. The sample has some 180,000 clones, roughly 75% seen once. Regarding this clone: The junction shows a germline mismatch at one end, possibly a read error.

This CDR3 has 15 residues. The germline V gene encodes CDR1 MNHEY and CDR2 SMNVEV (reference sequence). The receptor comes from a woman aged 25 to 39 in good health and CMV-seronegative. This chain links TRBV27 with TRBJ2-7, with 8 bases matching TRBD1. Sequencing was done on a sample of PBMCs. The DNA for the CDR3 is TGTGCCAGCAGTTTAGGGACGCCGGGACAGGCCCAAAGGGACTTC. Its translation is CASSLGTPGQAQRDF.